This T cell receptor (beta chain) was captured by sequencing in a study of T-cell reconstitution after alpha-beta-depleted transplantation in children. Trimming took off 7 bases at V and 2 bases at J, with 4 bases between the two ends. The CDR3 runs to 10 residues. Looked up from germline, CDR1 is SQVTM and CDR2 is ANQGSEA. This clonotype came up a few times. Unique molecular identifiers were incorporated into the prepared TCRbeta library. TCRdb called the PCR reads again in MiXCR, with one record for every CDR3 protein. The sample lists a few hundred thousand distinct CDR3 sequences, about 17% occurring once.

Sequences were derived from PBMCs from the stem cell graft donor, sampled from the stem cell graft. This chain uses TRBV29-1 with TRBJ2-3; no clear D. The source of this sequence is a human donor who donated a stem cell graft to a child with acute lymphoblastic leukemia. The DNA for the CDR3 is TGCAGCGCCCCCACAGATACGCAGTATTTT. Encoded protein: CSAPTDTQYF.